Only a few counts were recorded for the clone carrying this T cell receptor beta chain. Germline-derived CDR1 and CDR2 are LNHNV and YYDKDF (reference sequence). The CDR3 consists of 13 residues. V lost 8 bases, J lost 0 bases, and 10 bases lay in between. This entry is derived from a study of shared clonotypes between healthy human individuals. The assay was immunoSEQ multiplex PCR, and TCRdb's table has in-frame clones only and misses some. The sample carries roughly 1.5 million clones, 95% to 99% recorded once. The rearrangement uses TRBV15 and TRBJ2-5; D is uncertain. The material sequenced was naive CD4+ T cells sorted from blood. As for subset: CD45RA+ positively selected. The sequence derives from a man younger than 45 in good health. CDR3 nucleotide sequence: TGTGCCACCTCCAACTCACACCAAGAGACCCAGTACTTC. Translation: CATSNSHQETQYF.